This T cell receptor beta chain was documented in a study of read filtering for tumor transcriptome and immune sequencing. Study background: R-ISS stage counts were eight or nine for I, 16 for II, about 7 for III. RNA-seq yielded only about 75 to 1273 TCR reads, IR-seq about 4 to 11 million.

CDR3 length: 14 amino acids. Germline V gene data show CDR1 as SQVTM and CDR2 as ANQGSEA. V gave up 6 bases and J gave up 4 bases; unmatched junction bases: 6. Findings and caveats of the study: This fraction held mixed bone marrow immune cells after CD138-negative sorting. Correlation between methods rose after single-read clonotypes were removed.

Molecular barcoded adaptors covering alpha/delta and beta/gamma chains were used on 400 to 450 ng RNA. TCRdb called the reads again in MiXCR, with one record for every CDR3 protein. The sample lists fewer than 25,000 distinct CDR3 sequences, around 20% occurring once. This clonotype has ten or more counts. The target antigen is unknown. Sequencing was done on a sample of a population of CD138-negative cells sorted from bone marrow. The source is a donor at least 40 years old with multiple myeloma. The chain is built from TRBV29-1 and TRBJ2-2, with 9 bases aligning to TRBD2. CDR3: CSVATSGGTGELFF. CDR3 DNA: TGCAGCGTCGCGACTAGCGGTGGCACCGGGGAGCTGTTTTTT.